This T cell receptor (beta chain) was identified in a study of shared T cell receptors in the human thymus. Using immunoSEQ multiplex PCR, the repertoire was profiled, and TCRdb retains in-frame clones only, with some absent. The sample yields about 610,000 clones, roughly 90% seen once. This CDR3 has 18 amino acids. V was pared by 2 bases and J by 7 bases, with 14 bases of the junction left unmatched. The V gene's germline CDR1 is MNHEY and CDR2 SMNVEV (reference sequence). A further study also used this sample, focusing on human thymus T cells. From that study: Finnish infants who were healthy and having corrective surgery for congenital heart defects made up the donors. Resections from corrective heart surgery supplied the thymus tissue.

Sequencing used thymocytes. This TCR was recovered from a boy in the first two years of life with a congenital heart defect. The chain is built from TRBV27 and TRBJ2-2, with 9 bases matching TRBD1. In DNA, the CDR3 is TGTGCCAGCAGTTTAGAGAGGGACAGGGTTTGGGGGGGCGGGGAGCTGTTTTTT. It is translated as CASSLERDRVWGGGELFF.